A selection of T cell receptor beta chains follows, all from one sample in a study of T cells in Graves' hyperthyroidism and ophthalmopathy. Each CDR3 protein gets one entry after TCRdb re-called the multiplex PCR reads with MiXCR. The sample carries around 520,000 distinct CDR3 sequences, 11% to 15% recorded once. What was sequenced was blood. The receptor source for this set is a woman in her 40s with Graves' hyperthyroidism. CDR3s include the opening cysteine and the closing phenylalanine or tryptophan. A D gene is named only where the DNA matches it firmly. The listing skips clone size in some rows; elsewhere it reads once, few, many or a size class.

d_gene,v_gene,j_gene,abundance,CDR3nt,CDR3aa
NA,TRBV10-3,TRBJ1-1,NA,TGTGCCATCAGCAGGGTAGGTGATTCTGAAGCTTTCTTT,CAISRVGDSEAFF
NA,TRBV5-1,TRBJ1-3,NA,TGCGCCAGCAGCTGGGGTGGAGGGAACACTGGAAACACCATATATTTT,CASSWGGGNTGNTIYF
TRBD1,TRBV3-1,TRBJ2-1,many,TGTGCCAGCAGACGGGGACAGCAGGCCAATGAGCAGTTCTTC,CASRRGQQANEQFF
NA,TRBV15,TRBJ2-7,few,TGTGCCACCAGCAGGGACCGGGACTTGCCCTACGAGCAGTACTTC,CATSRDRDLPYEQYF
NA,TRBV20-1,TRBJ2-7,many,TGCAGTGCTAGATCCTCCTCGGGAGTCCACGAGCAGTACTTC,CSARSSSGVHEQYF
NA,TRBV28,TRBJ1-2,many,TGTGCCAGCAGTTTCGCGAGGAATGGCTACACCTTC,CASSFARNGYTF
TRBD2,TRBV7-6,TRBJ2-7,many,TGTGCCAGCAGCAAAGGACTAGCGGGAGTGCCCGAGCAGTACTTC,CASSKGLAGVPEQYF
TRBD1,TRBV24-1,TRBJ1-2,NA,TGTGCCACCAGTGATACGGCAGGGGGTTTCGGCTACACCTTC,CATSDTAGGFGYTF
TRBD2,TRBV20-1,TRBJ2-2,NA,TGCAGTGCTAATAGCGGGAGTAGAACCGGGGAGCTGTTTTTT,CSANSGSRTGELFF
NA,TRBV20-1,TRBJ1-1,many,TGCAGTGCTAGGGGGACCGGAAAAGGAGCTTTCTTT,CSARGTGKGAFF
NA,TRBV6-1,TRBJ2-5,many,TGTGCCAGCAAGGGTCCCCCAAAAGAGACCCAGTACTTC,CASKGPPKETQYF
TRBD1,TRBV11-2,TRBJ2-5,few,TGTGCCAGCAGCAAAGACCGGGACAGGGCAAGATGGACCCAGTACTTC,CASSKDRDRARWTQYF
NA,TRBV29-1,TRBJ1-2,few,TGCAGCGTTCTAGCCCTGTCCTATGGCTACACCTTC,CSVLALSYGYTF
NA,TRBV2,TRBJ2-3,many,TGTGCCAGCAGTGTCGAGGATACGCAGTATTTT,CASSVEDTQYF
NA,TRBV6-1,TRBJ2-6,NA,TGTGCCACCCTGAAGGCAGGGACTGGGGCCAACGTCCTGACTTTC,CATLKAGTGANVLTF
NA,TRBV5-6,TRBJ1-5,NA,TGTGCCAGCAGCTGGGGCGGGTTCAGCAATCAGCCCCAGCATTTT,CASSWGGFSNQPQHF
NA,TRBV15,TRBJ1-1,NA,TGTGCCACCAGCGTACAGGCGGTGAACACTGAAGCTTTCTTT,CATSVQAVNTEAFF
NA,TRBV7-9,TRBJ2-2,many,TGTGCCAGCAGCAAAACTAGTGAGCAGACCGGGGAGCTGTTTTTT,CASSKTSEQTGELFF
NA,TRBV3-1,TRBJ2-7,few,TGTGCCAGCAGCCAAAATAGCTCTCCCGAGCAGTACTTC,CASSQNSSPEQYF
NA,TRBV20-1,TRBJ1-5,many,TGCAGTGCTAACAGCATAAATCAGCCCCAGCATTTT,CSANSINQPQHF
NA,TRBV12-3/TRBV12-4,TRBJ1-1,many,TGTGCCAGCGGGCCACGGCACGTTGTTGTAGCTTTCTTT,CASGPRHVVVAFF
NA,TRBV10-2,TRBJ2-1,many,TGCGCCAGCAGTGAGGGGCTAGGAGGCTCCTACAATGAGCAGTTCTTC,CASSEGLGGSYNEQFF
NA,TRBV20-1,TRBJ1-1,NA,TGCAGTGCTAGAGATATGAACACTGAAGCTTTCTTT,CSARDMNTEAFF
TRBD2,TRBV3-1,TRBJ2-1,many,TGTGCCAGCAGCCAACAGCGGGAATACTACAATGAGCAGTTCTTC,CASSQQREYYNEQFF
TRBD2,TRBV10-2,TRBJ2-1,NA,TGCGCCAGCAGCTCCCTTAGCGGGAGTTCCTACAATGAGCAGTTCTTC,CASSSLSGSSYNEQFF
NA,TRBV7-2,TRBJ1-5,few,TGTGCCAGCAGCTTAGGCCAGCTTAATCAGCCCCAGCATTTT,CASSLGQLNQPQHF
TRBD1,TRBV2,TRBJ1-2,few,TGTGCCAGCAGTCCCGGGACAGGAGGAGTCTACACCTTC,CASSPGTGGVYTF
NA,TRBV19,TRBJ1-4,NA,TGTGCCAGTAGTACCCTGACAAAAAGGGCAACTAATGAAAAACTGTTTTTT,CASSTLTKRATNEKLFF
TRBD1,TRBV28,TRBJ2-5,many,TGTGCCAGCAGTACAGGGGGCGCGGAGACCCAGTACTTC,CASSTGGAETQYF
TRBD1,TRBV18,TRBJ2-1,once,TGTGCCAGCTCCCCAACCATGGGGACAGGGGGGGAGCAGTTCTTC,CASSPTMGTGGEQFF
TRBD1,TRBV2,TRBJ2-7,many,TGTGCCAGCAGTGTGGGACAGGAGGTCTACGAGCAGTACTTC,CASSVGQEVYEQYF
TRBD2,TRBV28,TRBJ2-5,NA,TGTGCCAGCACGCGGCCCCCAGGACTAGCGGATTGGTACCAAGAGACCCAGTACTTC,CASTRPPGLADWYQETQYF
TRBD1,TRBV2,TRBJ2-1,many,TGTGCCAGCAGCCAGGACAGGGGGTCCCACAATGAGCAGTTCTTC,CASSQDRGSHNEQFF
TRBD2,TRBV6-1,TRBJ2-7,few,TGTGCCAGCAGAGAAGGGGCTAGCGGGAACGAGCAGTACTTC,CASREGASGNEQYF
TRBD2,TRBV30,TRBJ2-7,many,TGTGCCTCACCGGGACTAGCGGGAGACGAGCAGTACTTC,CASPGLAGDEQYF
NA,TRBV6-1,TRBJ1-5,NA,TGTGCCAGCATGGGGGGCGGTAATCAGCCCCAGCATTTT,CASMGGGNQPQHF
TRBD2,TRBV5-1,TRBJ2-3,many,TGTGCCAGCAGCTTAGGACTAGCGGGCGGCACAGATACGCAGTATTTT,CASSLGLAGGTDTQYF
NA,TRBV9,TRBJ2-2,NA,TGTGCCAGCGCACGGGGCCTTAACACCGGGGAGCTGTTTTTT,CASARGLNTGELFF
NA,TRBV18,TRBJ2-7,many,TGTGCCAGCTCATTAACTAACTCCCACGAGCAGTACTTC,CASSLTNSHEQYF
NA,TRBV9,TRBJ2-1,NA,TGTGCCAGCAGCTACCTCCAGGGATCCTACAATGAGCAGTTCTTC,CASSYLQGSYNEQFF
NA,TRBV20-1,TRBJ2-7,many,TGCAGTGCTAGAGATCTTGGGGGGGCGACTAGAACCTACGAGCAGTACTTC,CSARDLGGATRTYEQYF
NA,TRBV28,TRBJ1-5,many,TGTGCCAGCAGCACCACAGGAAGGGGTCAGCCCCAGCATTTT,CASSTTGRGQPQHF
TRBD2,TRBV20-1,TRBJ2-1,many,TGCAGTGCTAGTTTAGCGGGACGGGGCAATGAGCAGTTCTTC,CSASLAGRGNEQFF
NA,TRBV6-2/TRBV6-3,TRBJ1-1,many,TGTGCCAGCAGTTACGAAACGGGGGGAGATAGGAACACTGAAGCTTTCTTT,CASSYETGGDRNTEAFF
TRBD2,TRBV27,TRBJ2-1,many,TGTGCCAGCAGTTTAATCGGGGGGAATGAGCAGTTCTTC,CASSLIGGNEQFF
NA,TRBV13,TRBJ1-3,few,TGTGCCAGCAGCCCCCGGGACGGAGACCTCTCTGGAAACACCATATATTTT,CASSPRDGDLSGNTIYF